These 23 T cell receptor beta chains were all obtained from the same sample, sequenced in a study of shared clonotypes between healthy human individuals. Profiling relied on immunoSEQ multiplex PCR, and the TCRdb table lists in-frame clones only, not all of them. Here the sample spans around 500,000 clones, roughly four fifths being singletons. The sample was PBMCs. These receptor sequences come from a woman in her forties in good health. Some clones in this sample may be carry-over from other donors' samples.

V usage is TRBV30 and J usage is TRBJ2-1, with 9 bases lining up with TRBD2. Germline loops: CDR1 GTSNPN, CDR2 SVGIG (reference sequence). This CDR3 contains 15 residues. With 0 bases clipped from V and 7 bases from J, the junction kept 7 bases outside the gene matches. The CDR3 DNA follows: TGTGCCTGGAGTGTAGGTTCTAGCGGGATAAATGAGCAGTTCTTC. Amino acids: CAWSVGSSGINEQFF.

This chain connects TRBV7-9 to TRBJ2-5; 13 nucleotides line up with TRBD2. CDR3 length: 15 amino acids. Looked up from germline, CDR1 is SEHNR and CDR2 is FQNEAQ (reference sequence). V was clipped by 5 bases and J by 5 bases; unmatched bases: 5. CDR3 in DNA: TGTGCCAGCAGCCTAGGACTAGCGGGAGCCGAGACCCAGTACTTC. Its translation: CASSLGLAGAETQYF. Supplemented by reference TRBV7-9 and TRBJ2-5, the full variable domain reads DTGVSQNPRHKITKRGQNVTFRCDPISEHNRLYWYRQTLGQGPEFLTYFQNEAQLEKSRLLSDRFSAERPKGSFSTLEIQRTEQGDSAMYLCASSLGLAGAETQYFGPGTRLLVL.

The chain has TRBV7-9 and TRBJ1-3; D is undetermined. Per the germline V gene, CDR1 is SEHNR and CDR2 is FQNEAQ (reference sequence). Trimming took 7 bases from V and 0 from J, leaving 7 bases between them. This CDR3 has 13 residues. The CDR3 DNA reads TGTGCCAGCACCACGAGCTCTGGAAACACCATATATTTT. It encodes CASTTSSGNTIYF. The full variable domain, in which reference TRBV7-9 and TRBJ1-3 provide the parts outside the CDR3, is DTGVSQNPRHKITKRGQNVTFRCDPISEHNRLYWYRQTLGQGPEFLTYFQNEAQLEKSRLLSDRFSAERPKGSFSTLEIQRTEQGDSAMYLCASTTSSGNTIYFGEGSWLTVV.

This chain uses TRBV18 with TRBJ2-7; TRBD2 aligns across 12 bases. This CDR3 comprises 16 residues. Germline V gene lookup returns CDR1 KGHSH and CDR2 LQKENI. The V gene end was trimmed by 4 bases and the J gene end by 0 bases; junction bases not matched to a gene: 4. The CDR3 nucleotides read TGTGCCAGCTCACAACCGGGACTAGCGGGCTCCTACGAGCAGTACTTC. Protein: CASSQPGLAGSYEQYF.

About this clone itself: The sample contains more than one DNA sequence encoding this CDR3. The chain recombines TRBV4-1 with TRBJ2-5; D is unclear. With 1 base removed from V and 3 bases from J, the gap between germline ends came to 9 bases. Germline assignment: CDR1 MGHRA and CDR2 YSYEKL. CDR3 length equals 14 residues. The CDR3 DNA follows: TGCGCCAGCAGCCAAGGACCCTGGGAAGAGACCCAGTACTTC. Protein: CASSQGPWEETQYF.

The chain employs TRBV19 and TRBJ2-2; D may be TRBD2 (5 bases). This CDR3 comprises 15 residues. Looked up from germline, CDR1 is LNHDA and CDR2 is SQIVND (reference sequence). V dropped 1 base and J dropped 8 bases, with 14 bases sitting between them. CDR3: CASSIGSGVSGELFF. CDR3 in DNA: TGTGCCAGTAGTATAGGGTCCGGGGTTTCAGGGGAGCTGTTTTTT.

This CDR3 is CASGGTSGALSYNEQFF. The CDR3 nucleotides read TGTGCTAGTGGGGGGACTAGCGGGGCCCTCTCATACAATGAGCAGTTCTTC. The chain links TRBV12-5 to TRBJ2-1; 13 bases are a match to TRBD2. CDR1 is LGHNT, CDR2 FRNRAP, per germline. J was trimmed by 4 bases and V by 6 bases; bases with no gene match: 9. This CDR3 spans 17 amino acids. The full variable domain, completed using reference TRBV12-5 and TRBJ2-1, is DARVTQTPRHKVTEMGQEVTMRCQPILGHNTVFWYRQTMMQGLELLAYFRNRAPLDDSGMPKDRFSAEMPDATLATLKIQPSEPRDSAVYFCASGGTSGALSYNEQFFGPGTRLTVL.

Written as DNA, the CDR3 is TGTGCCAGCAGTGACGACAGGGATCAGCCCCAGCATTTT. Its protein product is CASSDDRDQPQHF. The chain has TRBV2 and TRBJ1-5, with 7 nucleotides matching TRBD1. Germline trimming cut 3 bases from V and 5 bases from J; bases unmatched to any gene: 1. CDR1 SNHLY and CDR2 FYNNEI come from the germline V gene. The CDR3 totals 13 residues.

The chain links TRBV5-4 to TRBJ2-5, with D unresolved. CDR1 and CDR2 (germline): SGHNT, YYREEE (reference sequence). V dropped 2 bases and J dropped 2 bases, with 13 bases sitting between them. The CDR3 consists of 15 residues. As DNA, the CDR3 is TGTGCCAGCAGCTTCCTTTTCGACGGTCAAGAGACCCAGTACTTC. This codes for CASSFLFDGQETQYF.

This rearrangement joins TRBV6-4 to TRBJ2-6; the D gene is possibly TRBD2 (6 bases). V was cut by 3 bases and J by 0 bases, with 12 bases left in between. This CDR3 has 17 amino acids. Germline assignment: CDR1 MRHNA and CDR2 SNTAGT. The CDR3 sequence is CASSEGGTISGANVLTF. CDR3 DNA: TGTGCCAGCAGTGAGGGCGGGACCATCTCTGGGGCCAACGTCCTGACTTTC.

The chain couples TRBV7-2 to TRBJ1-3; no firm D call. The CDR3 runs 16 residues. Germline-derived CDR1 and CDR2 are SGHTA and FQGNSA. Trimming pared 2 bases from V and 0 bases from J, leaving 11 bases between. For the CDR3, the DNA is TGTGCCAGCAGCTTAAGTACACCATCCTCTGGAAACACCATATATTTT. The encoded protein is CASSLSTPSSGNTIYF.

The J gene is TRBJ2-1, the V gene TRBV7-9; D might be TRBD2 (6 bases). Germline V gene data show CDR1 as SEHNR and CDR2 as FQNEAQ (reference sequence). V lost 5 bases to trimming and J lost 3 bases, with 23 bases between them. This CDR3 spans 18 amino acids. The CDR3 bases are TGTGCCAGCAGCCTCTCCTGGACGTCGGGGACTTTCTACAATGAGCAGTTCTTC. As protein: CASSLSWTSGTFYNEQFF.

Details on this clone: A far larger clone is one nucleotide away, so this likely arose from a read error. The chain has TRBV4-1 and TRBJ1-3, with D maybe TRBD1 (5 bases). The germline CDR1 and CDR2 sequences are MGHRA and YSYEKL. The CDR3 spans 15 residues. CDR3 DNA: TGCGCCAGCAGCCAGTCCCTCGGGGGAGCAAACACCATAGATTTT. It encodes CASSQSLGGANTIDF.

The V call is TRBV29-1, the J call TRBJ2-3; 8 bases agree with TRBD1. This CDR3 contains 14 residues. Unmatched junction bases numbered 6, after V lost 4 bases and J lost 3 bases. The germline CDR1 and CDR2 sequences are SQVTM and ANQGSEA. CDR3: CSVGRTGRTDTQYF. For the CDR3, the DNA is TGCAGCGTTGGACGGACAGGGCGTACAGATACGCAGTATTTT.

V is TRBV5-1 and J is TRBJ2-2; TRBD1 aligns across 7 bases. Germline V lookup: CDR1 SGHRS, CDR2 YFSETQ. After removal of 1 base from V and 0 bases from J, the junction contained 12 bases not matched to a gene. The CDR3 has 19 residues. In DNA, the CDR3 is TGCGCCAGCAGCTTGACGTCAGGGGGACCGTTCGCGAACACCGGGGAGCTGTTTTTT. Its protein product is CASSLTSGGPFANTGELFF.

This CDR3 reads CASSLGSGNEKLFF. In DNA form, the CDR3 reads TGTGCCAGCAGCTTGGGGTCAGGCAATGAAAAACTGTTTTTT. The V call is TRBV5-6, the J call TRBJ1-4; D remains unclear. The V gene's germline CDR1 is SGHDT and CDR2 YYEEEE. This CDR3 is built from 14 residues. The V end was cut by 0 bases, the J end by 5 bases, with 8 bases between.

V gene TRBV29-1 combines with J gene TRBJ2-1; D call uncertain. Germline V gives CDR1 SQVTM, CDR2 ANQGSEA. Trimming removed 2 bases from V and 8 bases from J, with 10 bases in between. The CDR3 runs to 12 residues. CDR3 sequence reads: CSVESLGYEQFF. CDR3 bases: TGCAGCGTTGAATCTTTGGGATATGAGCAGTTCTTC.

This clone was counted a few times. The gene calls are TRBV7-9 and TRBJ1-4, with TRBD1 matching 7 bases. The CDR3 loop spans 15 amino acids. Per germline, CDR1 SEHNR and CDR2 FQNEAQ (reference sequence). Trimming cost V 5 bases and J 7 bases; bases outside gene matches: 10. This CDR3 is CASSVRQGRFEKLFF. CDR3 DNA: TGTGCCAGCAGCGTCAGACAGGGAAGGTTTGAAAAACTGTTTTTT.

With respect to this clone: A junction boundary mismatches the germline segment, possibly from a read error. This chain uses TRBV28 with TRBJ2-3; 7 bases agree with TRBD2. CDR3 length equals 12 residues. Germline V gives CDR1 MDHEN, CDR2 SYDVKM. Written as DNA, the CDR3 is TGTGTCAGCGGGGCCTGGAGTGATACGCAGTATTTT. It is translated as CVSGAWSDTQYF.

The chain is built from TRBV28 and TRBJ2-5; D gene ambiguous. Between the trimmed V and J ends, which lost 1 base and 5 bases, there was a span of 17 bases. Germline CDR1 MDHEN, CDR2 SYDVKM. The CDR3 has 16 amino acids. CDR3 DNA sequence: TGTGCCAGCAGTTTATTCGGTCTTGCCCAAAGGGAGACCCAGTACTTC. Amino acid sequence: CASSLFGLAQRETQYF.

V gene TRBV10-3 combines with J gene TRBJ2-1; tentatively, D is TRBD1 (6 bases). Germline values: CDR1 ENHRY, CDR2 SYGVKD. Trimming pared 2 bases from V and 7 bases from J, leaving 9 bases between. This CDR3 has 13 residues. CDR3 loop: CAISEGQPNEQFF. DNA of the CDR3: TGTGCCATCAGTGAGGGACAGCCGAATGAGCAGTTCTTC.

J is TRBJ2-5 and V is TRBV19, with TRBD2 matching over 9 bases. Near its end, the DNA agrees better with TRBJ2-7, so the J call may be wrong. The CDR3 is made up of 15 amino acids. Germline-derived CDR1 and CDR2 are LNHDA and SQIVND (reference sequence). CDR3 coding DNA: TGTGCCAGTAGACAAGCGGGAGGAAATTCCTACGAGCAGTACTTC. It is translated as CASRQAGGNSYEQYF.

This clone turned up a few times. The rearrangement links TRBV7-8 to TRBJ2-1; D is perhaps TRBD2 (6 bases). In germline, CDR1 is SGHVS, CDR2 FQNEAQ. The CDR3 length is 14 residues. Trimming stripped 2 bases from V and 7 bases from J, with 12 bases between. The DNA for the CDR3 is TGTGCCAGCAGCTTAAGGTGGGAGGAGAATGAGCAGTTCTTC. The encoded protein is CASSLRWEENEQFF.